Shown below are 5 T cell receptor beta chains from a single sample sequenced in a study of blood T cell repertoires in COVID-19. TCRdb's copy holds only in-frame clones and misses some; the assay was immunoSEQ multiplex PCR. This table holds about 250,000 clones, roughly 83% found once. Sequenced sample: peripheral blood. The receptors were sampled from a woman older than 75 with COVID-19, enrolled during active disease.

The rearrangement uses TRBV7-2 and TRBJ1-5; the D is unclear. The CDR3 is 15 amino acids. Trimming removed 2 bases at V and 1 base at J, with 9 bases between. Germline V lookup: CDR1 SGHTA, CDR2 FQGNSA. The CDR3 is CASSLSVASNQPQHF. The CDR3 DNA follows: TGTGCCAGCAGCTTATCGGTAGCCAGCAATCAGCCCCAGCATTTT.

In its sample, this clone was seen once. This rearrangement joins TRBV10-3 to TRBJ2-7, with 7 bases aligning to TRBD1. Germline CDR1 ENHRY, CDR2 SYGVKD. The CDR3 spans 13 residues. V lost 3 bases and J lost 6; bases outside the gene matches: 5. The CDR3 bases are TGTGCCATCAGTGAAAGGGACAGAGGCGAGCAGTACTTC. Amino acids: CAISERDRGEQYF.

The chain couples TRBV19 to TRBJ1-4; 9 bases are shared with TRBD1. The ends lost 5 bases at V and 7 bases at J; junction bases unmatched: 8. The germline V gene has CDR1 LNHDA and CDR2 SQIVND (reference sequence). This CDR3 has 15 residues. CDR3 in DNA: TGTGCCAGTAGTCCGGGGACAGGGATCGGTGAAAAACTGTTTTTT. Protein product: CASSPGTGIGEKLFF.

This rearrangement joins TRBV7-9 to TRBJ2-2; 10 bases match TRBD2. The germline gives CDR1 SEHNR, CDR2 FQNEAQ (reference sequence). This CDR3 contains 17 residues. The V and J ends lost 5 bases and 5 bases, in that order; junction bases with no gene match: 11. The CDR3 sequence: CASSTSQRGGGTGELFF. Here the CDR3 DNA reads TGTGCCAGCAGCACCAGTCAGCGGGGGGGCGGAACCGGGGAGCTGTTTTTT.

The gene calls are TRBV18 and TRBJ2-7, with 8 bases fitting TRBD1. V lost 3 bases to trimming and J lost 2 bases; unmatched junction nucleotides: 3. Germline CDR1 and CDR2: KGHSH and LQKENI. This CDR3 is built from 14 residues. The CDR3 loop reads CASSPTTGAYEQYF. DNA of the CDR3: TGTGCCAGCTCACCTACGACAGGGGCCTACGAGCAGTACTTC.